This T cell receptor beta chain stems from a study of cytomegalovirus exposure and HLA in healthy donors. Whole-study results and caveats: Clonal expansion, a later analysis showed, was greater in HLA-associated TCR beta chains than in equally common others. The HLA-A and HLA-B alleles of most subjects were reportedly predicted accurately from TCR beta sequences.

V shed 2 bases and J shed 4 bases, with 8 bases lying between them. CDR1 is MNHEY and CDR2 is SMNVEV in the germline V gene (reference sequence). The CDR3 has 13 residues. Both 60 Vbeta primers and 13 Jbeta primers went into the PCR. TCRdb's table, derived via immunoSEQ multiplex PCR, lists solely in-frame clones and lacks some. The data contain 190,000 or so clones, roughly 80% of them singletons. Regarding this clone: Its antigen is currently unknown.

The TCR comes from a man in his fifties in good health and CMV-seronegative. The specimen sequenced was PBMCs. This sequence joins TRBV27 and TRBJ1-2; no definite D call. CDR3 region: CASSLRSGYGYTF. The CDR3 nucleotides are TGTGCCAGCAGTTTAAGGTCAGGCTATGGCTACACCTTC.